Below are 26 T cell receptor beta chains sequenced from a single sample in a study of T cells expressing NK-cell markers. TCRdb reanalyzed the 5' RACE reads and collapses them to one entry per CDR3 protein, without DNA. The sample table sets out roughly 8,100 distinct CDR3 sequences. The sequenced sample consisted of blood T cells: a sorted CD56 or NKG2C T cell subset, CD4+ or CD8+ T cells, or bulk PBMC T cells (not recorded which). The receptors here all came from a man aged 18 to 29 in good health.

This clonotype ranks as medium-sized (0.01 to 0.1%) in terms of frequency. This chain joins TRBV12-3 or TRBV12-4 and TRBJ1-2; TCRdb gives TRBD1 as the D gene, but with no DNA this cannot be confirmed. The CDR3 length is 15 residues. CDR3 in amino acids: CASSYGTEAYSGYTF.

This chain links TRBV10-3 with TRBJ2-7; as DNA is missing, the TRBD1 call by TCRdb cannot be tested. CDR1 and CDR2 (germline): ENHRY, SYGVKD. This CDR3 has 14 residues. CDR3 loop: CAISESPGPYEQYF.

This clonotype is classed as medium-sized (0.01 to 0.1%) by frequency. V and J are TRBV6-1 and TRBJ2-5; absent DNA, TCRdb's TRBD1 call cannot be checked. Germline assignment: CDR1 MNHNS and CDR2 SASEGT. The CDR3 spans 14 residues. This CDR3 is CASRSTWTGETQYF.

This clonotype shows up as medium-sized (0.01 to 0.1%) by frequency. The chain recombines TRBV6-6 with TRBJ2-1. CDR3 size: 12 residues. Germline-derived CDR1 and CDR2 are MNHNY and SVGAGI (reference sequence). CDR3 residues: CASSIPANEQFF.

Its frequency marks this clonotype as medium-sized. The J gene is TRBJ2-5, the V gene TRBV20-1. Germline V gene data show CDR1 as DFQATT and CDR2 as SNEGSKA (reference sequence). The CDR3 covers 14 residues. CDR3 amino acids: CSARSRRWRETQYF.

This chain uses TRBV21-1 with TRBJ2-2; TCRdb names TRBD1, which stays unverified in the absence of DNA. TRBV21-1 is noted as a pseudogene. The CDR3 runs to 16 residues. This CDR3 reads CASSSTHGGFSGELFF.

This chain connects TRBV12-3 or TRBV12-4 to TRBJ2-4; TCRdb picks TRBD1, but there is no DNA to check that call. This CDR3 has 17 residues. The CDR3 loop reads CASSLRSTGRYGNIQYF.

This clonotype is medium-sized by frequency. The rearrangement uses TRBV4-3 and TRBJ2-7; TCRdb picks TRBD1, but there is no DNA to check that call. The CDR3 is made up of 15 amino acids. Looked up from germline, CDR1 is LGHNA and CDR2 is YSLEER. This CDR3 reads CASSQWTGGAREQYF.

The chain employs TRBV7-6 and TRBJ2-1; as DNA is missing, the TRBD2 call by TCRdb cannot be tested. The germline CDR1 and CDR2 sequences are SGHVS and FNYEAQ. The CDR3 extends over 15 amino acids. CDR3 amino acids: CASSSSPSGHNEQFF.

This sequence joins TRBV28 and TRBJ2-5; checking the TCRdb D call of TRBD1 is not possible without DNA. CDR1 and CDR2 (germline): MDHEN, SYDVKM. CDR3 length equals 14 residues. CDR3 protein: CASKLTGVRETQYF.

Frequency places this clonotype as medium-sized. The rearrangement uses TRBV29-1 and TRBJ2-2; TCRdb returns TRBD1, unconfirmable since there is no DNA. Germline V gives CDR1 SQVTM, CDR2 ANQGSEA. This CDR3 region has 13 residues. CDR3 amino acids: CSVYSGQVGELFF.

This clonotype is medium-sized by frequency. V is TRBV20-1 and J is TRBJ1-1; as DNA is missing, the TRBD1 call by TCRdb cannot be tested. This CDR3 has 15 residues. Germline V gene lookup returns CDR1 DFQATT and CDR2 SNEGSKA (reference sequence). This CDR3 reads CSARNGQGMNTEAFF.

The rearrangement links TRBV19 to TRBJ2-5; TCRdb calls TRBD1, which cannot be checked without DNA. CDR3 length: 15 amino acids. From germline, CDR1 is LNHDA and CDR2 SQIVND (reference sequence). CDR3 loop: CASSFQGARVETQYF.

The genes are TRBV7-2 and TRBJ2-3; absent DNA, TCRdb's TRBD2 call cannot be checked. Germline V gene data show CDR1 as SGHTA and CDR2 as FQGNSA. The CDR3 is 13 amino acids. CDR3 region: CASSHIRLAAQYF.

This clonotype is identified as medium-sized from frequency. The chain combines TRBV7-2 with TRBJ2-5; TCRdb proposes TRBD2, but this gene call is untestable without DNA. There are 14 residues in the CDR3. Germline V gives CDR1 SGHTA, CDR2 FQGNSA. The CDR3 reads CASSFSGTQETQYF.

This clonotype is identified as medium-sized from frequency. This chain's CDR3 is CASSSRLAGELFF. The rearrangement links TRBV7-8 to TRBJ2-2; TCRdb returns TRBD2, unconfirmable since there is no DNA. This CDR3 has 13 residues. Germline V CDR1 and CDR2: SGHVS, FQNEAQ.

The chain recombines TRBV6-2 or TRBV6-3 with TRBJ2-1; TCRdb calls TRBD2, which cannot be checked without DNA. Germline V gene sequence: CDR1 MNHEY, CDR2 SVGEGT. There are 15 residues in the CDR3. Here the CDR3 reads CASSISGDSYNEQFF.

This chain joins TRBV5-4 and TRBJ2-1. CDR1 and CDR2 (germline): SGHNT, YYREEE (reference sequence). This CDR3 spans 16 amino acids. This CDR3 reads CASSLSSVSSYNEQFF.

Frequency places this clonotype as medium-sized. V usage is TRBV7-9 and J usage is TRBJ2-3; the D call of TRBD2 rests on TCRdb alone, since no DNA is present to check it. CDR1 is SEHNR and CDR2 is FQNEAQ in the germline V gene (reference sequence). The length of the CDR3 is 13 residues. The CDR3 sequence: CASSSSGMNTQYF.

By frequency, this clonotype is medium-sized (0.01 to 0.1%). V usage is TRBV9 and J usage is TRBJ1-3. The CDR3 has 15 residues. Per the germline V gene, CDR1 is SGDLS and CDR2 is YYNGEE. The CDR3 here is CASSVAELSGNTIYF.

The chain links TRBV15 to TRBJ2-7; TCRdb proposes TRBD1, but this gene call is untestable without DNA. The length of the CDR3 is 16 residues. Germline CDR1 LNHNV, CDR2 YYDKDF (reference sequence). The CDR3 reads CATSPPGQGIAYEQYF.

The rearrangement joins TRBV9 to TRBJ1-2. This CDR3 is built from 13 residues. Germline V CDR1 and CDR2: SGDLS, YYNGEE. The CDR3 reads CASSPRTLYGYTF.

This clonotype is classed as medium-sized by frequency. This chain uses TRBV7-2 with TRBJ2-1; the D call from TCRdb, TRBD2, cannot be confirmed without DNA. CDR3 length: 17 residues. The germline V gene encodes CDR1 SGHTA and CDR2 FQGNSA. CDR3: CASSAPIAGITYNEQFF.

This chain uses TRBV30 with TRBJ2-6. CDR3 length equals 22 residues. The germline V gene has CDR1 GTSNPN and CDR2 SVGIG (reference sequence). The CDR3 reads CAWSVEETQYFGLCSGANVLTF.

J is TRBJ1-1 and V is TRBV6-1. This CDR3 is 15 amino acids long. Germline V CDR1 and CDR2: MNHNS, SASEGT. CDR3 protein: CASSQFGGWNTEAFF.

V and J are TRBV20-1 and TRBJ2-1; TCRdb's D call, TRBD2, is unchecked because there is no DNA. Germline lookup yields CDR1 DFQATT and CDR2 SNEGSKA (reference sequence). CDR3 length equals 16 residues. This CDR3 reads CSARPYGLAGGDEQFF.